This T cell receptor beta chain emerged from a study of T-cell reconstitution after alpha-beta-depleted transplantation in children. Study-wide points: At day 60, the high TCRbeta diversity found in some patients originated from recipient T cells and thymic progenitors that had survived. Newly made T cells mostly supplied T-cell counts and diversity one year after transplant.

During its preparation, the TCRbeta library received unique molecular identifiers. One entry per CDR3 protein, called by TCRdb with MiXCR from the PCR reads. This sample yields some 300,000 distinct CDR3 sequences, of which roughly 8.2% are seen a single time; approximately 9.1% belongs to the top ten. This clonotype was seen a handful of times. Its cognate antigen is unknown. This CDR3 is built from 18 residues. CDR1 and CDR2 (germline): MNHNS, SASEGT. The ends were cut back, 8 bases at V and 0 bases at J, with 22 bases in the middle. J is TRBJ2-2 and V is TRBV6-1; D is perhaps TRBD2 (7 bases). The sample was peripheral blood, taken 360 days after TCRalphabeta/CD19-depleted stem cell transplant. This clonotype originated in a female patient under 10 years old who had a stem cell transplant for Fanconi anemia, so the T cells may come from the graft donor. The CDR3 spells CASSGGWQGRPNTGELFF. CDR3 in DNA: TGTGCCAGCTCGGGGGGCTGGCAGGGGAGGCCGAACACCGGGGAGCTGTTTTTT.